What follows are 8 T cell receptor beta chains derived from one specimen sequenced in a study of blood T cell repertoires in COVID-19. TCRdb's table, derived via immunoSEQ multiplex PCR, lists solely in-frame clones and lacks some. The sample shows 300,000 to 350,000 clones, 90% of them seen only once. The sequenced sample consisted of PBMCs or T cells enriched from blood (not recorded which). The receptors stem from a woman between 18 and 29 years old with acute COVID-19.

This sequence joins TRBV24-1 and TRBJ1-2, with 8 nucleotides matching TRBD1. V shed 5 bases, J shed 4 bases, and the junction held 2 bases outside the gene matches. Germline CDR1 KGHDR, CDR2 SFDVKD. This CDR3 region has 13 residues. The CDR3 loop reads CATSVGQGYGYTF. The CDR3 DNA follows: TGTGCCACCAGTGTAGGACAGGGCTATGGCTACACCTTC.

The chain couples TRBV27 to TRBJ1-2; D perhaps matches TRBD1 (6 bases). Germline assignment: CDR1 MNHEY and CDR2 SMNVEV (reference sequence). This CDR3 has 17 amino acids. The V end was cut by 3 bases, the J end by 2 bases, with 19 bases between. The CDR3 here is CASSFHVGGADNYGYTF. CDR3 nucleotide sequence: TGTGCCAGCAGTTTCCACGTCGGGGGGGCCGACAACTATGGCTACACCTTC.

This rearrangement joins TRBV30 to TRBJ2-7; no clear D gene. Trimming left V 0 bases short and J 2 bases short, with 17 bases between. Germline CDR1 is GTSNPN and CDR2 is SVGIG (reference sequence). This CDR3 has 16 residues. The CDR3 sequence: CAWSVRIRRPPYEQYF. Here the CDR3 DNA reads TGTGCCTGGAGTGTACGAATCAGGCGCCCCCCCTACGAGCAGTACTTC.

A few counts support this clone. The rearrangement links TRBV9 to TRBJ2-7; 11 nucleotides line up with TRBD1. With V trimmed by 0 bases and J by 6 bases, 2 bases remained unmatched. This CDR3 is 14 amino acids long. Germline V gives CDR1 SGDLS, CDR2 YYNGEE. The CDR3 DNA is TGTGCCAGCAGCGTAGAGGACAGGGGGCTCGAGCAGTACTTC. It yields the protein CASSVEDRGLEQYF. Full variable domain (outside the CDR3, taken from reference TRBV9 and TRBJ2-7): DSGVTQTPKHLITATGQRVTLRCSPRSGDLSVYWYQQSLDQGLQFLIQYYNGEERAKGNILERFSAQQFPDLHSELNLSSLELGDSALYFCASSVEDRGLEQYFGPGTRLTVT.

The CDR3 DNA follows: TGCGCCAGCAGTCAATTGGCCGGGGGCTCCTACAATGAGCAGTTCTTC. It codes for CASSQLAGGSYNEQFF. This chain connects TRBV23-1 to TRBJ2-1; D possibly corresponds to TRBD2 (6 bases). TRBV23-1 qualifies as an ORF whose function is uncertain. Trimming took off 1 base at V and 0 bases at J, with 10 bases between the two ends. The CDR3 has 16 amino acids.

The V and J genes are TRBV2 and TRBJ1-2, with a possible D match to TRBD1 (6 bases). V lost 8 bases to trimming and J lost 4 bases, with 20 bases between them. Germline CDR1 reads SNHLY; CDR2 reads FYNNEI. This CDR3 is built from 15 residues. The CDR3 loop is CASLPAGAGAYGYTF. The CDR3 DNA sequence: TGTGCCAGCCTCCCGGCGGGGGCGGGGGCCTATGGCTACACCTTC.

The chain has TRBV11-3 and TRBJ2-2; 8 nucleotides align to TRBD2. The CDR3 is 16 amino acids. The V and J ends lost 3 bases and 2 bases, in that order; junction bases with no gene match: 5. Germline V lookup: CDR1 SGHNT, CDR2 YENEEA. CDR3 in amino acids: CASSFAGTSNTGELFF. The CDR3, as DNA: TGTGCCAGCAGCTTTGCGGGGACTAGTAACACCGGGGAGCTGTTTTTT.

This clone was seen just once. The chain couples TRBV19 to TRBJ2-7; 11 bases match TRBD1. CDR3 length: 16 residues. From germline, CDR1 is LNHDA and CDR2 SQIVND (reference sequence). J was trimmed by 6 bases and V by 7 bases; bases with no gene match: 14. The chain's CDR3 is CASKRGTGTGGGEQYF. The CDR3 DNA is TGTGCCAGTAAACGGGGAACCGGGACAGGGGGAGGCGAGCAGTACTTC.